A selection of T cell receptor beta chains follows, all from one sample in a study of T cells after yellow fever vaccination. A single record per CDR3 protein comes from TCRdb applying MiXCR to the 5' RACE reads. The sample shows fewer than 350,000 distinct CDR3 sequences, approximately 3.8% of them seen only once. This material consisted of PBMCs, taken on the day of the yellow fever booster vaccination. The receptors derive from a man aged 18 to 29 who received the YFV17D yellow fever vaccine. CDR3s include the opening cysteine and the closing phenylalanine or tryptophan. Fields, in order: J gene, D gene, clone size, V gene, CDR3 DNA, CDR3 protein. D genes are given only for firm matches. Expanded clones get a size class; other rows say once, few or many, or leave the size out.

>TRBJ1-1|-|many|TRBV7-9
TGTGCCAGCAGCATCGGGTCGACAAAGAACACTGAAGCTTTCTTT
CASSIGSTKNTEAFF
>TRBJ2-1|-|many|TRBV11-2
TGTGCCAGCAGCTTATTGTCCGTAGGGGGGTCGGTTTTGCATGAGCAGTTCTTC
CASSLLSVGGSVLHEQFF
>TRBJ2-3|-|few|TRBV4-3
TGCGCCAGCAGCCAAGCTAGCGAAGCCCCCACAGATACGCAGTATTTT
CASSQASEAPTDTQYF
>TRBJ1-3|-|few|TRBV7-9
TGTGCCAGCAGCTTACCCCGGAGGTATGGAAACACCATATATTTT
CASSLPRRYGNTIYF
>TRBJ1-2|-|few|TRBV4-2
TGTGCCAGCAGCCAAGATCGGGCTGGGGGGTCGGATGGCTACACCTTC
CASSQDRAGGSDGYTF
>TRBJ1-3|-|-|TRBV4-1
TGCGCCAGCAGCCAAGATAGGGGCAGGATCTCTGGAAACACCATATATTTT
CASSQDRGRISGNTIYF
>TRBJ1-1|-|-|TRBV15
TGTGCCACCAGCAGAGTAGGAGGGAATTCTGAAGCTTTCTTT
CATSRVGGNSEAFF
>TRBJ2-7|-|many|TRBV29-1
TGCAGCGTTGAAGGCAGCGTCTACGAGCAGTACTTC
CSVEGSVYEQYF
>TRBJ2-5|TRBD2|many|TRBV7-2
TGTGCCAGCACCCGACTAGCGGGGAAAGAGACCCAGTACTTC
CASTRLAGKETQYF
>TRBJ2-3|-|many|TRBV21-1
TGTGCCAGCAGCAACGGGGCCGAGGGATGCACAGATACGCAGTATTTT
CASSNGAEGCTDTQYF
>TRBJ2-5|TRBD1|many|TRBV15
TGTGCCACCAGCAGCATTCCCGGGACAGGGGACACGTACCAAGAGACCCAGTACTTC
CATSSIPGTGDTYQETQYF
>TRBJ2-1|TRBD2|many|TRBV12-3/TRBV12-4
TGTGCCAGCAGTTTAGCGACTAGCGGGGGCTACCATGGCAATGAGCAGTTCTTC
CASSLATSGGYHGNEQFF
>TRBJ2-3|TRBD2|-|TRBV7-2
TGTGCCAGCAGCTCGCTAGCGGGGGCGTCAGATACGCAGTATTTT
CASSSLAGASDTQYF
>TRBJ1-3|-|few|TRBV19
TGTGCCAGTATCCCGGGTCCTGGAAACACCATATATTTT
CASIPGPGNTIYF
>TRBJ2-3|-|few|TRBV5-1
TGCGCCAGCAGCACGGGGGCCCACCCGATCACAGATACGCAGTATTTT
CASSTGAHPITDTQYF
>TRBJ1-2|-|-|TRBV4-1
TGCGCCAGCAGCCGTGAAGCGGAGGGGGACTATGGCTACACCTTC
CASSREAEGDYGYTF